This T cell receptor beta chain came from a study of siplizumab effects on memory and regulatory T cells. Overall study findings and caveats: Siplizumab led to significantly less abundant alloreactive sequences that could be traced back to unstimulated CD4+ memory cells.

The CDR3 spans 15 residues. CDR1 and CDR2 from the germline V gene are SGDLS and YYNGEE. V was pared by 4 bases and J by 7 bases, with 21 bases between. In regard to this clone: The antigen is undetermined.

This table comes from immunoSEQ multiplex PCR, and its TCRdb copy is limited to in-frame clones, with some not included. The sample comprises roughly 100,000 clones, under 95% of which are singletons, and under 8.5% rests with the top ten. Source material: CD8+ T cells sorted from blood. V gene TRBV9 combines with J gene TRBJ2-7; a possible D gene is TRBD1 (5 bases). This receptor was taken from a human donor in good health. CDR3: CASSPFDGRAWEQYF. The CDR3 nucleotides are TGTGCCAGCAGCCCGTTTGACGGCAGGGCATGGGAGCAGTACTTC.